This T cell receptor (beta chain) appears in the sequencing data of a study of cytomegalovirus exposure and HLA in healthy donors. About the research overall: The same platform was used for the 90 to 150 validation repertoires as for the approximately 730 first-cohort repertoires, as reported in a later analysis.

Generated by immunoSEQ multiplex PCR, the TCRdb table keeps only in-frame clones and is missing some. The profile shows a few hundred thousand clones, roughly 85% of them singletons. Turning to this clone: The antigen is not known.

Study observations and caveats: The classifier, whose performance was assessed in both the original and validation cohorts, reportedly diagnosed cytomegalovirus status with high specificity and sensitivity. Overall, some 160 TCR beta chains were annotated as cytomegalovirus-associated.

Germline CDR1 is SGHRS and CDR2 is YFSETQ. This CDR3 comprises 16 residues. Trimming removed 4 bases from V and 3 bases from J; junction bases left unmatched: 11. The receptor comes from a young woman in good health and CMV-seronegative. The sequenced sample consisted of PBMCs. The V and J genes are TRBV5-1 and TRBJ2-3; 7 nucleotides line up with TRBD1. CDR3 nucleotide sequence: TGCGCCAGCAGCGACGGACAAGGGGGCGAGACAGATACGCAGTATTTT. Its translation: CASSDGQGGETDTQYF.